Shown below are 8 T cell receptor beta chains from a single sample sequenced in a study of PD-L1 blockade in urothelial cancer. TCRdb's copy holds only in-frame clones and misses some; the assay was immunoSEQ multiplex PCR. The sample contains over 65,000 clones, roughly 90% of which appear only once. Time point: pretreatment peripheral blood. The sequencing used PBMCs, collected around atezolizumab (anti-PD-L1) treatment. These receptors were taken from a man between 65 and 85 years old with urothelial cancer.

This clone was seen only a few times. This specimen includes other DNA sequences encoding the same CDR3. This chain uses TRBV7-2 with TRBJ1-1, with 8 bases aligning to TRBD1. The CDR3 runs to 14 residues. The germline gives CDR1 SGHTA, CDR2 FQGNSA. V lost 3 bases to trimming and J lost 4 bases; unmatched junction nucleotides: 4. The CDR3 loop is CASSLLTGGTEAFF. The CDR3 coding sequence is TGTGCCAGCAGCTTGTTAACAGGGGGCACTGAAGCTTTCTTT. Together with reference TRBV7-2 and TRBJ1-1, the CDR3 gives the full variable domain: GAGVSQSPSNKVTEKGKDVELRCDPISGHTALYWYRQSLGQGLEFLIYFQGNSAPDKSGLPSDRFSAERTGGSVSTLTIQRTQQEDSAVYLCASSLLTGGTEAFFGQGTRLTVV.

V is TRBV9 and J is TRBJ1-1, with D possibly TRBD1 on 6 matching bases. Germline V gives CDR1 SGDLS, CDR2 YYNGEE. V was clipped by 4 bases and J by 1 base, with 17 bases between them. The CDR3 consists of 16 residues. The CDR3 DNA reads as TGTGCCAGCAGCAGAGCGGGGGGCGCCGGGAACACTGAAGCTTTCTTT. It encodes CASSRAGGAGNTEAFF.

The chain combines TRBV5-4 with TRBJ2-1, with 7 bases lining up with TRBD2. Per the germline V gene, CDR1 is SGHNT and CDR2 is YYREEE (reference sequence). J was trimmed by 3 bases and V by 4 bases; bases with no gene match: 10. The CDR3 has 16 residues. As DNA, the CDR3 is TGTGCCAGCAGCGGGGAGAGACTAGCTGACTACAATGAGCAGTTCTTC. Translating gives CASSGERLADYNEQFF.

This clone was seen only a few times. In nucleotides, the CDR3 is TGCGCCAGCAGCTTGAATCCATTTGAAGGACAGCTCTTTCAAGAGACCCAGTACTTC. This gives the protein CASSLNPFEGQLFQETQYF. The chain carries TRBV5-1 and TRBJ2-5, with D perhaps matching TRBD1 (6 bases). The CDR3 sequence is 19 residues long. Germline-derived CDR1 and CDR2 are SGHRS and YFSETQ. V was shortened by 1 base and J by 2 bases, with 24 bases between the two germline ends. The full variable domain, its missing parts supplied by reference TRBV5-1 and TRBJ2-5, is KAGVTQTPRYLIKTRGQQVTLSCSPISGHRSVSWYQQTPGQGLQFLFEYFSETQRNKGNFPGRFSGRQFSNSRSEMNVSTLELGDSALYLCASSLNPFEGQLFQETQYFGPGTRLLVL.

Note on this clone: The same CDR3 can be traced to other DNA sequences in this sample. The chain uses TRBV27 and TRBJ2-7; possible D gene TRBD1, 6 bases. V lost 3 bases and J 5 bases, leaving 11 bases between the germline ends. CDR3 length: 13 amino acids. Germline CDR1 reads MNHEY; CDR2 reads SMNVEV (reference sequence). The CDR3 here is CASSFRGGNEQYF. Written as DNA, the CDR3 is TGTGCCAGCAGTTTCCGAGGGGGAAACGAGCAGTACTTC.

This chain joins TRBV7-7 and TRBJ2-2; D is unresolved. V was trimmed by 4 bases and J by 6 bases, leaving 12 bases between them. Germline-derived CDR1 and CDR2 are SSHAT and FNYEAQ (reference sequence). This CDR3 is built from 14 residues. The CDR3 loop is CASSYGPVSGELFF. CDR3 nucleotide sequence: TGTGCCAGCAGCTATGGGCCCGTCTCCGGGGAGCTGTTTTTT.

The chain recombines TRBV6-4 with TRBJ2-3; 13 bases align to TRBD2. The CDR3 has 18 residues. Losses at the gene ends were 3 bases for V and 1 base for J; bases not matched to a gene: 7. Germline V gene lookup returns CDR1 MRHNA and CDR2 SNTAGT. CDR3 nucleotide sequence: TGTGCCAGCAGTGAAACGCGACTAGCGGGAGGCGGCACAGATACGCAGTATTTT. Protein: CASSETRLAGGGTDTQYF.

This chain's CDR3 is CAWSSIGSQETQYF. The CDR3 coding sequence is TGTGCCTGGAGCTCGATCGGGTCCCAAGAGACCCAGTACTTC. V is TRBV30 and J is TRBJ2-5; D not certain. V lost 3 bases to trimming and J lost 1 base, with 12 bases between them. This CDR3 is 14 amino acids long. The germline gives CDR1 GTSNPN, CDR2 SVGIG (reference sequence). Together with reference TRBV30 and TRBJ2-5, the CDR3 gives the full variable domain: SQTIHQWPATLVQPVGSPLSLECTVEGTSNPNLYWYRQAAGRGLQLLFYSVGIGQISSEVPQNLSASRPQDRQFILSSKKLLLSDSGFYLCAWSSIGSQETQYFGPGTRLLVL.